These T cell receptor beta chains were read from a single sample in a study of blood T cell repertoires in COVID-19. This table comes from immunoSEQ multiplex PCR, and its TCRdb copy is limited to in-frame clones, with some not included. The repertoire consists of approximately 160,000 clones, with just over 85% occurring once and the leading ten covering 5.5% to 8%. The sample consisted of peripheral blood. These receptors originate from a middle-aged man with active or convalescent COVID-19. Each CDR3 is given with its conserved first and last residue. Each record gives: V gene, J gene, CDR3 protein.

>TRBV28|TRBJ2-4
CASTGLAGVGKNIQYF
>TRBV4-3|TRBJ2-4
CASSQDSGVGNIQYF
>TRBV5-4|TRBJ2-3
CASSPGQGTQYF
>TRBV5-6|TRBJ2-3
CASWGGAATDTQYF
>TRBV19|TRBJ2-5
CASATTGYETQYF
>TRBV5-4|TRBJ2-1
CASSLVAGGTLEQFF
>TRBV5-1|TRBJ2-7
CASSRVSGPSYEQYF
>TRBV5-5|TRBJ1-1
CASSSTRDYTEAFF
>TRBV28|TRBJ1-4
CASSSTGYGEKLFF
>TRBV28|TRBJ1-4
CASSFVRGVGTNEKLFF
>TRBV9|TRBJ2-1
CASSVSARGTSSYNEQFF
>TRBV11-3|TRBJ2-7
CASSSRSGLAYEQYF
>TRBV2|TRBJ2-7
CASRRLVSYEQYF
>TRBV18|TRBJ2-6
CASSPRRAGANVLTF
>TRBV4-3|TRBJ1-1
CASSQDGLWGGADTEAFF
>TRBV27|TRBJ2-3
CASSHYGGGTQDTQYF
>TRBV5-5|TRBJ2-5
CASSPTGETQYF
>TRBV7-2|TRBJ2-2
CASSSGLAGGLGGELFF
>TRBV6-5|TRBJ1-3
CASTADTGNTIYF
>TRBV6-5|TRBJ1-1
CASSRQVEAEAFF
>TRBV25-1|TRBJ1-6
CASKGPLNSPLHF
>TRBV5-6|TRBJ1-2
CASQGTMNYGYTF
>TRBV5-1|TRBJ1-2
CASSSDSYGYTF
>TRBV12-3/TRBV12-4|TRBJ1-1
CASRRNTEAFF
>TRBV11-1|TRBJ1-6
CRGQNNSPLHF
>TRBV3-1/TRBV3-2|TRBJ2-3
CASSQENLADTQYF
>TRBV12-5|TRBJ2-5
CASGLVRFSGRALQETQYF
>TRBV5-5|TRBJ1-1
CASSLLVRTGRATEAFF
>TRBV9|TRBJ1-3
CASSYDRDNGYTIYF
>TRBV4-3|TRBJ2-7
CASSRGTGGYEQYF
>TRBV27|TRBJ1-3
CASSGEGSGNTIYF
>TRBV28|TRBJ1-5
CASRPTEQLRNQPQHF
>TRBV5-6|TRBJ2-1
CASSRTSGTIYNEQFF
>TRBV19|TRBJ2-7
CASSKTGTRPPYEQYF
>TRBV7-6|TRBJ1-5
CASSLAAYGNQPQHF
>TRBV7-9|TRBJ1-5
CASSHARGQPQHF
>TRBV10-3|TRBJ2-2
CAIIVWTGNTGELFF
>TRBV7-3|TRBJ2-2
CASSLTGRVGNTGELFF